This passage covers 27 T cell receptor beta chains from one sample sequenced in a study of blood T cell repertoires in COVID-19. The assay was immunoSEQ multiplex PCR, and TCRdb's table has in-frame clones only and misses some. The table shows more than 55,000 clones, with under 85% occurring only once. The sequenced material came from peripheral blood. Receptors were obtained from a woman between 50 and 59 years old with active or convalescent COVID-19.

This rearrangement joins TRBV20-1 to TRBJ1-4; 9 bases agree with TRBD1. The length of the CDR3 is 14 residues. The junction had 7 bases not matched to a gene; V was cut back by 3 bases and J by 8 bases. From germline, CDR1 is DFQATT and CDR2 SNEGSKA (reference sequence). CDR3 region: CSASPGQGREKLFF. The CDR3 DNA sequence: TGCAGTGCTAGTCCGGGACAGGGTCGGGAAAAACTGTTTTTT.

CDR3 protein: CASSFGSSSYNSPLHF. In DNA, the CDR3 is TGTGCCAGCAGTTTTGGGTCTAGCTCCTATAATTCACCCCTCCACTTT. This rearrangement joins TRBV27 to TRBJ1-6; D remains unclear. The CDR3 consists of 16 residues. The germline gives CDR1 MNHEY, CDR2 SMNVEV (reference sequence). The V end lost 3 bases, the J end lost 0 bases, and 9 bases lay between the germline ends.

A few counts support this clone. CDR3 sequence (DNA): TGCAGCGTCGGGGGACAGATGAACACTGAAGCTTTCTTT. Translating it yields CSVGGQMNTEAFF. The V and J genes are TRBV29-1 and TRBJ1-1; 7 nucleotides match TRBD1. With 6 bases clipped from V and 0 bases from J, the junction kept 4 bases outside the gene matches. CDR3 length equals 13 residues. Germline V CDR1 and CDR2: SQVTM, ANQGSEA. Full variable domain (missing parts from reference TRBV29-1 and TRBJ1-1): SAVISQKPSRDICQRGTSLTIQCQVDSQVTMMFWYRQQPGQSLTLIATANQGSEATYESGFVIDKFPISRPNLTFSTLTVSNMSPEDSSIYLCSVGGQMNTEAFFGQGTRLTVV.

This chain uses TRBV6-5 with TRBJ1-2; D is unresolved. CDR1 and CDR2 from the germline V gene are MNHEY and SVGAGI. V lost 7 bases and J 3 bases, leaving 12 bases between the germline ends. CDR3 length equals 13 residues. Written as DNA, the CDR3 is TGTGCCAGCACCCCCTCGGTCTACTATGGCTACACCTTC. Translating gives CASTPSVYYGYTF.

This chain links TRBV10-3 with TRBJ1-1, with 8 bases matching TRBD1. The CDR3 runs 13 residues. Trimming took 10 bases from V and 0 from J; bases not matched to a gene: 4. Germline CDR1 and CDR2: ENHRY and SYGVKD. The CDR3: CATRQGLNTEAFF. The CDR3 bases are TGTGCCACCCGACAGGGGTTGAACACTGAAGCTTTCTTT.

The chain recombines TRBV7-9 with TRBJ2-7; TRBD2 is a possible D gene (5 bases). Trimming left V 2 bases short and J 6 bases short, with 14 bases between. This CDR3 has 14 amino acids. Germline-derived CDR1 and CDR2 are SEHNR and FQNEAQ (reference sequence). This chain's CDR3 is CASSLLTEESEQYF. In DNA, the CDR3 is TGTGCCAGCAGCTTACTTACGGAGGAAAGCGAGCAGTACTTC.

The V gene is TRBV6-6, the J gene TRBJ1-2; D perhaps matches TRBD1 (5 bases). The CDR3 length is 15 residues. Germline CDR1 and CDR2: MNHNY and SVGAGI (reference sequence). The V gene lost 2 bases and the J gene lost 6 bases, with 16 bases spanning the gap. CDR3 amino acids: CASSYRQGSFDGYTF. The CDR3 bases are TGTGCCAGCAGTTACCGTCAGGGTTCTTTTGATGGCTACACCTTC.

CDR3 region: CASSLRQGEFSSGNTIYF. In DNA, the CDR3 is TGTGCCAGCAGCCTTAGACAGGGGGAATTTAGCTCTGGAAACACCATATATTTT. This chain uses TRBV4-2 with TRBJ1-3; 9 bases fit TRBD1. The CDR3 covers 18 residues. CDR1 LGHNA and CDR2 YNFKEQ come from the germline V gene. V lost 4 bases and J lost 0; bases outside the gene matches: 10.

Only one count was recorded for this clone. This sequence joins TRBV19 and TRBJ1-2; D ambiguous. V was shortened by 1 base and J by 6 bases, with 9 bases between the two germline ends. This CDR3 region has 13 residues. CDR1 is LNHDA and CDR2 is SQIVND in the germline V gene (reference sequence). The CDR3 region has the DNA TGTGCCAGTAGTATAGTAGGTCGGGATGGCTACACCTTC. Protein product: CASSIVGRDGYTF. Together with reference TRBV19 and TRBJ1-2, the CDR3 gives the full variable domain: DGGITQSPKYLFRKEGQNVTLSCEQNLNHDAMYWYRQDPGQGLRLIYYSQIVNDFQKGDIAEGYSVSREKKESFPLTVTSAQKNPTAFYLCASSIVGRDGYTFGSGTRLTVV.

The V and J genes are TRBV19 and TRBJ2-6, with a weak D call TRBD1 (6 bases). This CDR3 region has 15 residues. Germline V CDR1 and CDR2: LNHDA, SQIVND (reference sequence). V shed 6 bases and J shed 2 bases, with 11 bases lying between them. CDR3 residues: CASRGRGTGANVLTF. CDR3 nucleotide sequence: TGTGCCAGTAGGGGCAGGGGAACTGGGGCCAACGTCCTGACTTTC.

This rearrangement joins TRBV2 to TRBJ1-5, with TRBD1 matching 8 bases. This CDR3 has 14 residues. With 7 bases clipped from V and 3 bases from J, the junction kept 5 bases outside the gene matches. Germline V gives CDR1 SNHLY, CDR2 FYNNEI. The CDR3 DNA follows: TGTGCCAGCAAAAGGACAGGGCCCAATCAGCCCCAGCATTTT. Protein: CASKRTGPNQPQHF.

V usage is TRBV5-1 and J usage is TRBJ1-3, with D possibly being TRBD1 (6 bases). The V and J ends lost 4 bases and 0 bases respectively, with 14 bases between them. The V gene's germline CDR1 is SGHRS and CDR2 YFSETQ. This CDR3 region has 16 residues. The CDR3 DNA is TGCGCCAGCAGCACGGGGACACCGAGCTCTGGAAACACCATATATTTT. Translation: CASSTGTPSSGNTIYF.

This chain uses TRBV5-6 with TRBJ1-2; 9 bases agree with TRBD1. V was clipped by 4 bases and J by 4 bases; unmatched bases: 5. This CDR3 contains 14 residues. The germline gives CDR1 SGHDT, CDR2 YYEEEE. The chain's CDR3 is CASSHQGQGYGYTF. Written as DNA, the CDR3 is TGTGCCAGCAGCCACCAGGGACAGGGCTATGGCTACACCTTC.

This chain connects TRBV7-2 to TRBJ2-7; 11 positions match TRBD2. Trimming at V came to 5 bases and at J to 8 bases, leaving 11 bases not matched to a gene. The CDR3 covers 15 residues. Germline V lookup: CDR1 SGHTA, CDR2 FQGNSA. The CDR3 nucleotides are TGTGCCAGCAGCCCCGAGGGGGGACTAGCGGCGAAGCAGTACTTC. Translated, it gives CASSPEGGLAAKQYF.

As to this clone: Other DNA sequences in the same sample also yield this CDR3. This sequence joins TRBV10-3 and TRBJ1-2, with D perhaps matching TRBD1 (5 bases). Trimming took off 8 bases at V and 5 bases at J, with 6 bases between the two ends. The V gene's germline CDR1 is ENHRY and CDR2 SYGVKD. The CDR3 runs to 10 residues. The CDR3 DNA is TGTGCCATCGGACAATATGGCTACACCTTC. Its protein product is CAIGQYGYTF.

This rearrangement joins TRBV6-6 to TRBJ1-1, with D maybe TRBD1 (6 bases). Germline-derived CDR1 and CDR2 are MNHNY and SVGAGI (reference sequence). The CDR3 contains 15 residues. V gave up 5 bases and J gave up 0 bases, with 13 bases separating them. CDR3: CASSGGHLLNTEAFF. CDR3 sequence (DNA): TGTGCCAGCAGTGGGGGACACCTCCTGAACACTGAAGCTTTCTTT.

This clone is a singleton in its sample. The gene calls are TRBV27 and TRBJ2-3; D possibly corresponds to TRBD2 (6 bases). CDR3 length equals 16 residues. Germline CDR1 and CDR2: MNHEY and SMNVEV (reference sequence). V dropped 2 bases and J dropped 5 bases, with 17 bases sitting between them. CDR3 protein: CASSLRVTREVDTQYF. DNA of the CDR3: TGTGCCAGCAGTTTAAGAGTGACGCGGGAAGTAGATACGCAGTATTTT.

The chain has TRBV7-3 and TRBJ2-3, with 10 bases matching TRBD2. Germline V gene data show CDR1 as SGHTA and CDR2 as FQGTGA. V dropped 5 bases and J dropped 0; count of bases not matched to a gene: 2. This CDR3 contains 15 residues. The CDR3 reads CASSMTSGSTDTQYF. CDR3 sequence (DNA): TGTGCCAGCAGCATGACTAGCGGGAGCACAGATACGCAGTATTTT. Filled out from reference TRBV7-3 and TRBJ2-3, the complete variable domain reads GAGVSQTPSNKVTEKGKYVELRCDPISGHTALYWYRQSLGQGPEFLIYFQGTGAADDSGLPNDRFFAVRPEGSVSTLKIQRTERGDSAVYLCASSMTSGSTDTQYFGPGTRLTVL.

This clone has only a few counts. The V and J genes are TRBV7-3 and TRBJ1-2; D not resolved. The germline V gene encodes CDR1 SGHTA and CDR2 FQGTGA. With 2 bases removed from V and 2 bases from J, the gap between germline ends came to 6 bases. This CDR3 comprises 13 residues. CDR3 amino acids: CASSLAGNYGYTF. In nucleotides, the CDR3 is TGTGCCAGCAGCTTAGCAGGAAACTATGGCTACACCTTC.

The CDR3 coding sequence is TGCAGCGTTGTTCAGGCAGGGGGGAACACTGAAGCTTTCTTT. This codes for CSVVQAGGNTEAFF. The V gene is TRBV29-1, the J gene TRBJ1-1; 7 positions agree with TRBD1. The V and J ends lost 4 bases and 1 base, in that order; junction bases with no gene match: 6. Germline CDR1 SQVTM, CDR2 ANQGSEA. The CDR3 totals 14 residues.

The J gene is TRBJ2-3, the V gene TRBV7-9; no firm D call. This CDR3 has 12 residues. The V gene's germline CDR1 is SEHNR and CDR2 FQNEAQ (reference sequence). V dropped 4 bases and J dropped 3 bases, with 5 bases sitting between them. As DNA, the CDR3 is TGTGCCAGCAGCTCTTATACAGATACGCAGTATTTT. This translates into CASSSYTDTQYF.

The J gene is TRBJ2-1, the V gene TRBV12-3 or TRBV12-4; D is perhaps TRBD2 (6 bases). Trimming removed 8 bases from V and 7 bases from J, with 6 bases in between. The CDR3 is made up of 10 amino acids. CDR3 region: CASGGNEQFF. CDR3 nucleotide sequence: TGTGCCAGCGGGGGGAATGAGCAGTTCTTC.

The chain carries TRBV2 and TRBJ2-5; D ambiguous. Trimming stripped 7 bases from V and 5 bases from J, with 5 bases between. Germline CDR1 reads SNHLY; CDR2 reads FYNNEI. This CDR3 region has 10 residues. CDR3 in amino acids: CASKRETQYF. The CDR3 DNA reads TGTGCCAGCAAACGGGAGACCCAGTACTTC.

The CDR3 here is CASSLAGGSYNEQFF. The DNA for the CDR3 is TGTGCCAGCAGTTTAGCGGGAGGCTCCTACAATGAGCAGTTCTTC. The chain combines TRBV2 with TRBJ2-1; 10 nucleotides match TRBD2. This CDR3 contains 15 residues. The germline gives CDR1 SNHLY, CDR2 FYNNEI. With V trimmed by 5 bases and J by 0 bases, 1 base remained unmatched. Full variable domain (remainder filled in from reference TRBV2 and TRBJ2-1): EPEVTQTPSHQVTQMGQEVILRCVPISNHLYFYWYRQILGQKVEFLVSFYNNEISEKSEIFDDQFSVERPDGSNFTLKIRSTKLEDSAMYFCASSLAGGSYNEQFFGPGTRLTVL.

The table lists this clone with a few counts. CDR3 nucleotide sequence: TGTGCCAGCAGCTTAAGTGGGAGGATCACCGGGGAGCTGTTTTTT. It yields the protein CASSLSGRITGELFF. J is TRBJ2-2 and V is TRBV7-8; weak D call: TRBD2 (6 bases). The CDR3 has 15 amino acids. V lost 2 bases, J lost 4 bases, and 11 bases lay in between. Germline V gene sequence: CDR1 SGHVS, CDR2 FQNEAQ.

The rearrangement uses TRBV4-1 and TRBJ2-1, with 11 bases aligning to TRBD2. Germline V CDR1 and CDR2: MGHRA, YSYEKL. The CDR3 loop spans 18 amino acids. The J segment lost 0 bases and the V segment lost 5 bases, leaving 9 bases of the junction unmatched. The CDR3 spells CASSTGGLAGSSYNEQFF. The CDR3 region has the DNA TGCGCCAGCAGCACAGGCGGACTAGCGGGTAGCTCCTACAATGAGCAGTTCTTC.

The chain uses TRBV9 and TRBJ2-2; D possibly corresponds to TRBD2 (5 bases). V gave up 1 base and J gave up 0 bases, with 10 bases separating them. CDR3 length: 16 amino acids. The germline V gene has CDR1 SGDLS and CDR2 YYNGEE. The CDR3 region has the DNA TGTGCCAGCAGCGTACGACGGACTGCGAACACCGGGGAGCTGTTTTTT. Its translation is CASSVRRTANTGELFF.